Detailed here is one TCR beta chain. This CDR3 contains 14 residues. CDR1 is MNHEY, CDR2 SMNVEV, per germline (reference sequence). Trimming took 8 bases from V and 9 from J, leaving 20 bases between them. TCRdb's table, derived via immunoSEQ multiplex PCR, lists solely in-frame clones and lacks some. Among under 100,000 clones listed, roughly 81% were seen once. The record originates from a study of CD8 T cell repertoires and HIV-1 epitope variants. Looking at the study overall: Each of Twenty-five Gag and Nef epitope peptides stimulated a separate culture. IL-2, IL-7 and IL-15 were added on days 3 and 7 of roughly nine-day cultures. Tested: three Gag epitope families, Nef HW9 and YT9. Controls included no peptide, Ebola AY9 epitope, and a CMV, EBV, flu pool.

This chain uses TRBV27 with TRBJ2-1, with D possibly called TRBD1 or TRBD2 (6 bases each). This TCR was recovered from a male donor with HIV. The sample consisted of uncultured baseline CD8+ T cells from peripheral blood mononuclear cells (PBMCs). CDR3: CASGRGGRRGEQFF. The DNA for the CDR3 is TGTGCCAGCGGACGAGGGGGTAGGAGGGGTGAGCAGTTCTTC.